One sample yielded the 27 T cell receptor beta chains listed below, sequenced in a study of OX40 agonist ivuxolimab in advanced cancers. Assay: immunoSEQ multiplex PCR; the TCRdb copy retains only in-frame clones and omits some. The sample carries approximately 44,000 clones, 75% to 90% recorded once. The sequenced sample was CD4+ or CD8+ T cells sorted from blood, obtained in a trial of the OX40 agonist ivuxolimab. Source of these receptors: an adult with an advanced solid tumor such as melanoma, head and neck, liver or kidney cancer.

V and J are TRBV7-3 and TRBJ2-3; 10 bases match TRBD2. This CDR3 comprises 16 residues. CDR1 and CDR2 from the germline V gene are SGHTA and FQGTGA. V shed 3 bases and J 2 bases; nucleotides not matched to a gene: 5. The CDR3 coding sequence is TGTGCCAGCAGCTTGACCGGGACTAGCGTCACAGATACGCAGTATTTT. Its translation is CASSLTGTSVTDTQYF.

This rearrangement joins TRBV4-1 to TRBJ1-2; a possible D gene is TRBD1 (5 bases). Germline-derived CDR1 and CDR2 are MGHRA and YSYEKL. CDR3 size: 15 residues. Trimming cost V 3 bases and J 8 bases, with 19 bases left between them. Written as DNA, the CDR3 is TGCGCCAGCAGCCACCAAATTACAGGACGTTACGGCTACACCTTC. Its protein product is CASSHQITGRYGYTF.

V usage is TRBV12-2 and J usage is TRBJ2-2; the table's D call TRBD2 went unverified against the DNA. TRBV12-2 is a listed pseudogene. This CDR3 spans 16 amino acids. The CDR3 DNA follows: TGTGCAAGTCGCTTAGACCCAGCGGGATCGGCCGGGGAGCTGTTTTTT. It is translated as CASRLDPAGSAGELFF.

The V and J genes are TRBV11-2 and TRBJ2-3; 10 bases are shared with TRBD2. The CDR3 contains 16 residues. CDR1 and CDR2 (germline): SGHAT, FQNNGV. The trim removed 2 bases at V and 3 bases at J, leaving 5 bases unmatched. The CDR3 reads CASSLLSGRATDTQYF. The CDR3 DNA sequence: TGTGCCAGCAGCTTACTAAGCGGGAGGGCAACAGATACGCAGTATTTT.

The chain carries TRBV2 and TRBJ1-4; unclear D gene. The V gene lost 1 base and the J gene lost 8 bases, with 11 bases spanning the gap. This CDR3 is 14 amino acids long. Germline V gene lookup returns CDR1 SNHLY and CDR2 FYNNEI. This CDR3 is CASSEGQPWEKLFF. In nucleotides, the CDR3 is TGTGCCAGCAGTGAAGGACAACCCTGGGAAAAACTGTTTTTT. Supplemented by reference TRBV2 and TRBJ1-4, the full variable domain reads EPEVTQTPSHQVTQMGQEVILRCVPISNHLYFYWYRQILGQKVEFLVSFYNNEISEKSEIFDDQFSVERPDGSNFTLKIRSTKLEDSAMYFCASSEGQPWEKLFFGSGTQLSVL.

Details on this clone: The sample holds other DNA sequences that translate to the same CDR3. The chain is built from TRBV18 and TRBJ2-1, with D possibly matching TRBD2 (5 bases). The CDR3 has 12 amino acids. CDR1 and CDR2 (germline): KGHSH, LQKENI. V lost 3 bases and J 9 bases, leaving 9 bases between the germline ends. This chain's CDR3 is CASSPTRLEQFF. DNA for the CDR3: TGTGCCAGCTCACCTACTAGGCTTGAGCAGTTCTTC.

In this sample, this clone turned up once. V gene TRBV6-5 combines with J gene TRBJ2-3; no firm D call. The V end lost 4 bases, the J end lost 1 base, and 6 bases lay between the germline ends. Germline-derived CDR1 and CDR2 are MNHEY and SVGAGI. This CDR3 is 13 amino acids long. CDR3 amino acids: CASSSPGTDTQYF. CDR3 nucleotides: TGTGCCAGCAGTTCCCCGGGCACAGATACGCAGTATTTT.

About this clone itself: The conserved closing phenylalanine or tryptophan is absent in this CDR3, likely reflecting a read error. The limits of the CDR3 on the DNA are not certain, so only TCRdb's listed CDR3 is given. V is TRBV5-1 and J is TRBJ2-7; TRBD2, the table's D call, lacks a check against the DNA. The CDR3 comprises 13 residues, both ends counted. The germline gives CDR1 SGHRS, CDR2 YFSETQ. CDR3 residues: CASSSSLGGGPVL.

The rearrangement joins TRBV18 to TRBJ2-2; 10 nucleotides line up with TRBD2. The length of the CDR3 is 15 residues. Germline V CDR1 and CDR2: KGHSH, LQKENI. V trimming: 5 bases; J trimming: 3 bases; junction bases outside the gene matches: 3. CDR3 coding DNA: TGTGCCAGCTCAGCTAGCGGGAGCTACACCGGGGAGCTGTTTTTT. Translated, it gives CASSASGSYTGELFF.

The chain uses TRBV18 and TRBJ2-1; possibly TRBD2 for D (5 bases). The CDR3 consists of 15 residues. Germline CDR1 KGHSH, CDR2 LQKENI. Trimming removed 5 bases from V and 6 bases from J, with 17 bases in between. CDR3 sequence (DNA): TGTGCCAGCTCAAGCGGATTACTCCGTATCAATGAGCAGTTCTTC. This sequence encodes CASSSGLLRINEQFF.

The rearrangement uses TRBV2 and TRBJ2-3; D uncertain. CDR1 SNHLY and CDR2 FYNNEI come from the germline V gene. The V gene lost 7 bases and the J gene lost 0 bases, with 11 bases spanning the gap. The CDR3 contains 14 residues. CDR3 region: CASKGQISTDTQYF. The DNA for the CDR3 is TGTGCCAGCAAGGGCCAGATTAGCACAGATACGCAGTATTTT. Combining the CDR3 with reference TRBV2 and TRBJ2-3 gives the whole variable domain EPEVTQTPSHQVTQMGQEVILRCVPISNHLYFYWYRQILGQKVEFLVSFYNNEISEKSEIFDDQFSVERPDGSNFTLKIRSTKLEDSAMYFCASKGQISTDTQYFGPGTRLTVL.

This clone was recorded a few times. V usage is TRBV18 and J usage is TRBJ2-7; D ambiguous. The CDR3 contains 15 residues. Trimming shortened V by 1 base and J by 5 bases, and 15 bases separated the two germline ends. The germline V gene has CDR1 KGHSH and CDR2 LQKENI. Here the CDR3 reads CASSPRNIGRDEQYF. CDR3 DNA sequence: TGTGCCAGCTCACCACGAAATATCGGTAGGGACGAGCAGTACTTC.

The chain carries TRBV19 and TRBJ2-7; 7 nucleotides align to TRBD2. V shed 6 bases and J 5 bases; nucleotides not matched to a gene: 7. The CDR3 loop spans 13 amino acids. Germline V gives CDR1 LNHDA, CDR2 SQIVND (reference sequence). CDR3 sequence (DNA): TGTGCCAGTAGCCAGCGGGGTACCGACGAGCAGTACTTC. Its protein product is CASSQRGTDEQYF.

The gene calls are TRBV28 and TRBJ2-3; D is undetermined. With 4 bases removed from V and 5 bases from J, the gap between germline ends came to 13 bases. This CDR3 is built from 14 residues. Germline V gene sequence: CDR1 MDHEN, CDR2 SYDVKM. CDR3 protein: CASSSSSFLDTQYF. CDR3 coding DNA: TGTGCCAGCAGTTCCTCCTCTTTCCTAGATACGCAGTATTTT.

The table lists this clone with a count of one. This chain connects TRBV7-2 to TRBJ1-4, with a weak D call TRBD1 (5 bases). Germline-derived CDR1 and CDR2 are SGHTA and FQGNSA. The V gene lost 2 bases and the J gene lost 4 bases, with 8 bases spanning the gap. CDR3 length: 14 amino acids. DNA of the CDR3: TGTGCCAGCAGCTTAATAGGGGTTAATGAAAAACTGTTTTTT. It is translated as CASSLIGVNEKLFF.

The chain is built from TRBV10-3 and TRBJ2-2; D perhaps matches TRBD2 (6 bases). The CDR3 runs 14 residues. Germline-derived CDR1 and CDR2 are ENHRY and SYGVKD. Trimming shortened V by 7 bases and J by 0 bases, and 9 bases separated the two germline ends. CDR3 DNA sequence: TGTGCCATCACCTCGGGGGCGAACACCGGGGAGCTGTTTTTT. As protein: CAITSGANTGELFF.

The chain links TRBV6-1 to TRBJ2-7; D gene ambiguous. CDR1 and CDR2 from the germline V gene are MNHNS and SASEGT. The V end lost 5 bases, the J end lost 3 bases, and 11 bases lay between the germline ends. The CDR3 runs to 13 residues. The CDR3 region is CASSFSSGYEQYF. The CDR3 DNA reads TGTGCCAGCAGTTTCTCTTCGGGCTACGAGCAGTACTTC.

This clone has just a few counts. The chain combines TRBV29-1 with TRBJ1-1, with TRBD1 identical over 7 bases. Per germline, CDR1 SQVTM and CDR2 ANQGSEA. V dropped 5 bases and J dropped 7; count of bases not matched to a gene: 19. The CDR3 is 16 amino acids. In DNA form, the CDR3 reads TGCAGCGTTAGTAGGGGGCTCTTGGTAGGGAGGAATGAAGCTTTCTTT. This gives the protein CSVSRGLLVGRNEAFF.

The chain carries TRBV2 and TRBJ2-2, with a possible D match to TRBD2 (5 bases). The CDR3 totals 15 residues. Germline CDR1 and CDR2: SNHLY and FYNNEI. V was shortened by 11 bases and J by 1 base, with 17 bases between the two germline ends. In nucleotides, the CDR3 is TGTGCCGGACGAGGGAACCCGGGGAACACCGGGGAGCTGTTTTTT. This codes for CAGRGNPGNTGELFF. Full variable domain (outside the CDR3, taken from reference TRBV2 and TRBJ2-2): EPEVTQTPSHQVTQMGQEVILRCVPISNHLYFYWYRQILGQKVEFLVSFYNNEISEKSEIFDDQFSVERPDGSNFTLKIRSTKLEDSAMYFCAGRGNPGNTGELFFGEGSRLTVL.

The chain's CDR3 is CSARDINEQYF. CDR3 nucleotides: TGCAGTGCTAGAGATATCAACGAGCAGTACTTC. The rearrangement links TRBV20-1 to TRBJ2-7; D is unclear. CDR3 length: 11 amino acids. V gave up 0 bases and J gave up 5 bases, with 5 bases separating them. CDR1 DFQATT and CDR2 SNEGSKA come from the germline V gene (reference sequence).

The rearrangement uses TRBV30 and TRBJ1-1; no definite D call. The CDR3 runs to 12 residues. Per germline, CDR1 GTSNPN and CDR2 SVGIG (reference sequence). V was clipped by 0 bases and J by 1 base, with 3 bases between them. CDR3 sequence (DNA): TGTGCCTGGAGTGTTACGAACACTGAAGCTTTCTTT. Encoded protein: CAWSVTNTEAFF.

The chain joins TRBV11-3 to TRBJ2-1, with 11 positions matching TRBD2. Germline CDR1 and CDR2: SGHNT and YENEEA. This CDR3 is built from 16 residues. V lost 4 bases to trimming and J lost 7 bases; unmatched junction nucleotides: 9. CDR3 amino acids: CASSYLAGGPGNEQFF. CDR3 coding DNA: TGTGCCAGCAGCTATTTAGCGGGAGGGCCGGGGAATGAGCAGTTCTTC.

This clone was found once. The genes are TRBV10-3 and TRBJ2-3, with 8 bases lining up with TRBD2. V gave up 6 bases and J gave up 4 bases; unmatched junction bases: 3. This CDR3 is 13 amino acids long. Looked up from germline, CDR1 is ENHRY and CDR2 is SYGVKD. The CDR3 here is CAISPAGADTQYF. DNA for the CDR3: TGTGCCATCAGCCCAGCGGGAGCAGATACGCAGTATTTT.

The chain is built from TRBV7-3 and TRBJ2-7; D remains ambiguous. The ends were cut back, 4 bases at V and 6 bases at J, with 13 bases in the middle. CDR1 and CDR2 (germline): SGHTA, FQGTGA. The CDR3 spans 13 residues. CDR3 bases: TGTGCCAGCAGCTCCCCTCTTTCGGGCGAGCAGTACTTC. As protein: CASSSPLSGEQYF. The full variable domain, rest sourced from reference TRBV7-3 and TRBJ2-7, is GAGVSQTPSNKVTEKGKYVELRCDPISGHTALYWYRQSLGQGPEFLIYFQGTGAADDSGLPNDRFFAVRPEGSVSTLKIQRTERGDSAVYLCASSSPLSGEQYFGPGTRLTVT.

The chain joins TRBV5-5 to TRBJ2-7, with 8 bases that match TRBD1. The germline V gene has CDR1 SGHKS and CDR2 YYEKEE (reference sequence). The V segment lost 0 bases and the J segment 3 bases; nucleotides outside the gene matches: 5. The CDR3 sequence is 15 residues long. The CDR3 protein is CASSLAGQVNYEQYF. CDR3 bases: TGTGCCAGCAGCTTGGCGGGACAGGTTAACTACGAGCAGTACTTC.

This clone came up once. The J gene is TRBJ2-7, the V gene TRBV5-1; 7 nucleotides agree with TRBD2. V shed 0 bases, J shed 4 bases, and the junction held 7 bases outside the gene matches. CDR1 and CDR2 from the germline V gene are SGHRS and YFSETQ. This CDR3 is built from 15 residues. The CDR3 here is CASSLGGGSGYEQYF. The CDR3 DNA reads TGCGCCAGCAGCTTGGGGGGCGGGAGTGGGTACGAGCAGTACTTC.

The chain links TRBV5-4 to TRBJ1-1; TRBD1 is a possible D gene (5 bases). This CDR3 comprises 15 residues. Germline loops: CDR1 SGHNT, CDR2 YYREEE (reference sequence). The V and J ends lost 4 bases and 0 bases respectively, with 13 bases between them. DNA of the CDR3: TGTGCCAGCAGCACCGGGACGGTCATGAACACTGAAGCTTTCTTT. Amino acid sequence: CASSTGTVMNTEAFF.